This TCR beta chain originates from a study of vaccination and CD4 T cells after COVID-19. For the study at large: The convalescent group had six males, four females, seven Caucasians, two Asians, one multiracial. Sampling that followed vaccination took place a median approximately 76 days after dose two, within a range of 14 to 241.

The Oncomine TCR Beta short-read assay sequenced DNA from cultured CD4+ T cells. Genomic DNA from cultured CD4+ T cells was extracted. Via MiXCR, TCRdb re-called the PCR reads, giving one row per CDR3 protein. The data show about 14,000 distinct CDR3 sequences, about 25% seen once. The treatment: approximately 11-day PBMC culture with coronavirus spike peptide pools or control peptides (ViraFEST assay). The length of the CDR3 is 16 residues. V gave up 6 bases and J gave up 4 bases, with 18 bases separating them. Comment on this clonotype: Its antigen remains unknown.

The sequenced sample consisted of CD4+ T cells from blood, cultured in vitro. The chain couples TRBV12-3 or TRBV12-4 to TRBJ2-2; possible D gene TRBD2, 6 bases. This sequence originates from a human donor who had recovered from COVID-19. CDR3 sequence: CASRSAGLGGTGELFF. The CDR3 DNA reads TGTGCCAGCAGGTCGGCCGGACTGGGGGGCACCGGGGAGCTGTTTTTT.